The clone carrying this TCR beta chain was seen a few times. The data stem from a study of Graves' ophthalmopathy and Graves' hyperthyroidism. Trimming cost V 0 bases and J 2 bases, with 19 bases left between them. The CDR3 contains 17 residues. Germline assignment: CDR1 DFQATT and CDR2 SNEGSKA (reference sequence). Amplifying from RNA transcripts, the study obtained TCR beta CDR3 regions. An opening RT-PCR round employed HTBI primers and preceded a second-round multiplex PCR. TCRdb used MiXCR to reprocess the multiplex PCR reads, holding one entry per CDR3 protein. Of around 670,000 distinct CDR3 sequences in the sample, 35% to 50% were seen once.

This sequence originates from an adult man with Graves' ophthalmopathy. The rearrangement uses TRBV20-1 and TRBJ2-5; no definite D call. Sequencing was carried out using peripheral blood. The CDR3 DNA follows: TGCAGTGCTAGAGAAAGACTTAAACCTTCGACACAAGAGACCCAGTACTTC. This translates into CSARERLKPSTQETQYF.